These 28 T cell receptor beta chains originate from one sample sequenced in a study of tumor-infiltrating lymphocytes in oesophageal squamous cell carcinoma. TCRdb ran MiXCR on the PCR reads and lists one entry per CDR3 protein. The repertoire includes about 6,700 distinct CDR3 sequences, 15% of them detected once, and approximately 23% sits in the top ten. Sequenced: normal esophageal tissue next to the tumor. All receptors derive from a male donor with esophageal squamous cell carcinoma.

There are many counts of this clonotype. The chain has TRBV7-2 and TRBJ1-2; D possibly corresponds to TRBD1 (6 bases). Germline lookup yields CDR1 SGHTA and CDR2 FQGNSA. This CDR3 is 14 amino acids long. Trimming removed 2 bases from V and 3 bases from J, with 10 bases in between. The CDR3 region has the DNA TGTGCCAGCAGCTTAACCAGGGGAGACTATGGCTACACCTTC. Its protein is CASSLTRGDYGYTF. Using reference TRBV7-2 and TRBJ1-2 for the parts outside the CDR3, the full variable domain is GAGVSQSPSNKVTEKGKDVELRCDPISGHTALYWYRQSLGQGLEFLIYFQGNSAPDKSGLPSDRFSAERTGGSVSTLTIQRTQQEDSAVYLCASSLTRGDYGYTFGSGTRLTVV.

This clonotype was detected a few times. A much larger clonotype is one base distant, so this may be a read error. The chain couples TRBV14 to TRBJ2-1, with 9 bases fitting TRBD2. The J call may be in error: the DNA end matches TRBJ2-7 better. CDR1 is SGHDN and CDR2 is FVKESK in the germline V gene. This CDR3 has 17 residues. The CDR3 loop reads CASSQLAGISSYNEQYF. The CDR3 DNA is TGTGCCAGCAGCCAACTAGCGGGGATAAGCTCCTACAATGAGCAGTACTTC.

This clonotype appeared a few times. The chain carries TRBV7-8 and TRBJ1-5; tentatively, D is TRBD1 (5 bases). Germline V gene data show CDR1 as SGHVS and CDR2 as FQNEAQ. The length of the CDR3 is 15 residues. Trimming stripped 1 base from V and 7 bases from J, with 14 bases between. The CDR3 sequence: CASSLDPGGSQPQHF. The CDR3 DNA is TGTGCCAGCAGCTTAGATCCCGGGGGGAGCCAGCCCCAGCATTTT.

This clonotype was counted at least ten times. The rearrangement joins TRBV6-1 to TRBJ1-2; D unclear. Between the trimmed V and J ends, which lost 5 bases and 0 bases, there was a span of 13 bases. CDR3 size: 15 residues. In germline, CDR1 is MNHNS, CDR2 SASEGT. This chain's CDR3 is CASSLRHISNYGYTF. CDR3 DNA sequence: TGTGCCAGCAGTCTCCGACACATCTCTAACTATGGCTACACCTTC.

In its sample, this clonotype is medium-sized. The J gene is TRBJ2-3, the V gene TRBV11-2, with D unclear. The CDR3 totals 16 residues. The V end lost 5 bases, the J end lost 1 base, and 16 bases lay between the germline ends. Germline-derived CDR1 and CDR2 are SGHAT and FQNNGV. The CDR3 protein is CASSREIYGGTDTQYF. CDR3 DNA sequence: TGTGCCAGCAGCCGTGAGATCTATGGGGGCACAGATACGCAGTATTTT.

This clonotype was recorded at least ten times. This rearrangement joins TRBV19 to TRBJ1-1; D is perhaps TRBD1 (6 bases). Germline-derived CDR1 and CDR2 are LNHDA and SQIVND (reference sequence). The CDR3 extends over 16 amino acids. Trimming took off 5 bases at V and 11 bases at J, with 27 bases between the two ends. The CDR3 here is CASSPWAGDPEYYAFF. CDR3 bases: TGTGCCAGTAGTCCATGGGCAGGGGACCCGGAATATTACGCTTTCTTT.

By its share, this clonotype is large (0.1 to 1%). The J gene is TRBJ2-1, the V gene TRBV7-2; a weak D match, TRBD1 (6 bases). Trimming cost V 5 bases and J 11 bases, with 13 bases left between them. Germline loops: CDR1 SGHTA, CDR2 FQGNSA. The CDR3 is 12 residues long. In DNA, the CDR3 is TGTGCCAGCAGCCAGGAACAGGGCCAGCAGTTCTTC. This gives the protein CASSQEQGQQFF. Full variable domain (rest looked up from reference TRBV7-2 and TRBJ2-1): GAGVSQSPSNKVTEKGKDVELRCDPISGHTALYWYRQSLGQGLEFLIYFQGNSAPDKSGLPSDRFSAERTGGSVSTLTIQRTQQEDSAVYLCASSQEQGQQFFGPGTRLTVL.

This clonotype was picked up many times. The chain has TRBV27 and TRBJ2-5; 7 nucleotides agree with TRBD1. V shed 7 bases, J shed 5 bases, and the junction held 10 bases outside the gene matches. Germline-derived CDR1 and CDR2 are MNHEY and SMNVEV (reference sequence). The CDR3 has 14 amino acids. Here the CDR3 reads CASNPTGPGETQYF. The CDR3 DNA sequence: TGTGCCAGCAACCCGACAGGGCCGGGGGAGACCCAGTACTTC.

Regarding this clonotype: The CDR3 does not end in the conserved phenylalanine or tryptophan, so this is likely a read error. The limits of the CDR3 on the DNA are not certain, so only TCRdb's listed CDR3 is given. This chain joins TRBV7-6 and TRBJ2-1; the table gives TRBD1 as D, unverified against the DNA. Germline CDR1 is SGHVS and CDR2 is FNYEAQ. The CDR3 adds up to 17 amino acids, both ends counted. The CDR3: CASSLGAGENYGYTFGS.

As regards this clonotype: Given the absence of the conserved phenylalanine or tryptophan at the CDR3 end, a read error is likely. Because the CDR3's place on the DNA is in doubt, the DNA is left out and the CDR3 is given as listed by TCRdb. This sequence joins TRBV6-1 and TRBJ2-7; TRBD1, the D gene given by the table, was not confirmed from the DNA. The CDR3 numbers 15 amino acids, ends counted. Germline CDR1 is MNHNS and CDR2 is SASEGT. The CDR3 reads CASSDEQGLGYTFGS.

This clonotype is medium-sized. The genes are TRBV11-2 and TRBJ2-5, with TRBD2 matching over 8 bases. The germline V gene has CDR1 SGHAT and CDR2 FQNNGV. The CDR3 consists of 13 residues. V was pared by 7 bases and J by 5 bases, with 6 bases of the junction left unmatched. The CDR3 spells CASTSGGGETQYF. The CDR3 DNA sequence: TGTGCCAGCACCTCGGGAGGGGGGGAGACCCAGTACTTC.

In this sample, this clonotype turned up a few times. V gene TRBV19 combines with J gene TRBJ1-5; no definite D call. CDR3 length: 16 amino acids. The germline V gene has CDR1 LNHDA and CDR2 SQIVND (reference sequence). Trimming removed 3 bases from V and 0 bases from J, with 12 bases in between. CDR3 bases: TGTGCCAGTAGTATCTTTGAGAGGGCTAGCAATCAGCCCCAGCATTTT. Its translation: CASSIFERASNQPQHF.

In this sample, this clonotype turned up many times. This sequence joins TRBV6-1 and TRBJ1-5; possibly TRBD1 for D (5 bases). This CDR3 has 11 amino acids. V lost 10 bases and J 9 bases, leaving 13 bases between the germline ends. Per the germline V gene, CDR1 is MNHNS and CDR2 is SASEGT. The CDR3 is CATCGTGPQHF. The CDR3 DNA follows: TGTGCCACTTGTGGGACCGGGCCCCAGCATTTT.

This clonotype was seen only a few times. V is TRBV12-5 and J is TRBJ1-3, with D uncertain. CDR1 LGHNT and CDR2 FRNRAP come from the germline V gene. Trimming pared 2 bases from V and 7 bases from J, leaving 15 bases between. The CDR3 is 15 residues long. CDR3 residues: CASGLFSAPSNTIYF. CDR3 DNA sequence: TGTGCTAGTGGTTTGTTTTCCGCCCCGAGCAACACCATATATTTT. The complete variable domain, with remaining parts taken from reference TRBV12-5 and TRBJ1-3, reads DARVTQTPRHKVTEMGQEVTMRCQPILGHNTVFWYRQTMMQGLELLAYFRNRAPLDDSGMPKDRFSAEMPDATLATLKIQPSEPRDSAVYFCASGLFSAPSNTIYFGEGSWLTVV.

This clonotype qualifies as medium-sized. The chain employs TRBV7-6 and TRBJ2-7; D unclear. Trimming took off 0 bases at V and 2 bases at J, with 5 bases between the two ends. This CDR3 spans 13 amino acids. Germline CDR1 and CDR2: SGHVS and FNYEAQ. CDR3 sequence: CASSLADPYEQYF. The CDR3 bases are TGTGCCAGCAGCTTAGCAGACCCCTACGAGCAGTACTTC.

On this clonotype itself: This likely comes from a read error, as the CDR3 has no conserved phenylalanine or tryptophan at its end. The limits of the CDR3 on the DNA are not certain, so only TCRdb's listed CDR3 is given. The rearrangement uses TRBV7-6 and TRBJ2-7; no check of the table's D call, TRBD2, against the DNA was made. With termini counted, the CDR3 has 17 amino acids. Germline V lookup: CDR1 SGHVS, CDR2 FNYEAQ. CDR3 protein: CATHRGGAHLDGYTFGS.

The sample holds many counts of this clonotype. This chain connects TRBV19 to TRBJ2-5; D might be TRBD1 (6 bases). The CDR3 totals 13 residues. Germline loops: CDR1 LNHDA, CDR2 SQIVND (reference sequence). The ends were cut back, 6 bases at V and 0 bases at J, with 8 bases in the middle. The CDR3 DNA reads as TGTGCCAGTAGCGGACAGAACCAAGAGACCCAGTACTTC. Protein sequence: CASSGQNQETQYF. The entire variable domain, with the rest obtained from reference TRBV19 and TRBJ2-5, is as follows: DGGITQSPKYLFRKEGQNVTLSCEQNLNHDAMYWYRQDPGQGLRLIYYSQIVNDFQKGDIAEGYSVSREKKESFPLTVTSAQKNPTAFYLCASSGQNQETQYFGPGTRLLVL.

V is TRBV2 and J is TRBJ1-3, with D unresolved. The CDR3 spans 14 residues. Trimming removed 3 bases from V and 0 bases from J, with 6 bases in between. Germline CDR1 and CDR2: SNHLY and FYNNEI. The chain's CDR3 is CASSDGISGNTIYF. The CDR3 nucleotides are TGTGCCAGCAGTGACGGGATCTCTGGAAACACCATATATTTT.

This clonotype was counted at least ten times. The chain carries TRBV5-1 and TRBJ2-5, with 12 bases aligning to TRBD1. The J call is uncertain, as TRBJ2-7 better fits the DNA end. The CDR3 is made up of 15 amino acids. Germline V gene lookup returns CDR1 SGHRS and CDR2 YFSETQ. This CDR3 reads CASRPGQGALNEQYF. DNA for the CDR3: TGCGCCAGCAGGCCGGGACAGGGGGCACTTAACGAGCAGTACTTC.

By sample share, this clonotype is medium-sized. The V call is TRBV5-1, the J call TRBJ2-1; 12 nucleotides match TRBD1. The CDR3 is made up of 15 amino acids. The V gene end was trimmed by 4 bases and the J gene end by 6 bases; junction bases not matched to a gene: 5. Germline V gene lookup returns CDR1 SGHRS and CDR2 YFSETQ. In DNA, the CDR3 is TGCGCCAGCAGCCACGGGACAGGGGGCTTCAATGAGCAGTTCTTC. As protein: CASSHGTGGFNEQFF.

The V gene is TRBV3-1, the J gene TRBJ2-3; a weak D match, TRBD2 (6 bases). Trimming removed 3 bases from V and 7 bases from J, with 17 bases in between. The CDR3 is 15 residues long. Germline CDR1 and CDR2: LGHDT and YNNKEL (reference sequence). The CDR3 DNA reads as TGTGCCAGCAGCCAGGGGCGGGGCGGGTTAAATACGCAGTATTTT. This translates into CASSQGRGGLNTQYF.

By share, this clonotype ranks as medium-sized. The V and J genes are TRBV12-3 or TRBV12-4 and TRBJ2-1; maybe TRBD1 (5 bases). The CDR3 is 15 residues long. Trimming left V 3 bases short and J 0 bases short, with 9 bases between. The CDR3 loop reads CASSFDSLSYNEQFF. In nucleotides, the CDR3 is TGTGCCAGCAGTTTCGACAGCCTCTCCTACAATGAGCAGTTCTTC.

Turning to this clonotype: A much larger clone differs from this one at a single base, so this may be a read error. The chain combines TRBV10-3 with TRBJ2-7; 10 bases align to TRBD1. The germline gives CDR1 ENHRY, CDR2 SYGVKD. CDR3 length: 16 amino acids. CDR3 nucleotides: TGTGCCATCAGTGATCGGGACAGGGGTAACACCGGGGAGCTGTATTTT. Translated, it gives CAISDRDRGNTGELYF.

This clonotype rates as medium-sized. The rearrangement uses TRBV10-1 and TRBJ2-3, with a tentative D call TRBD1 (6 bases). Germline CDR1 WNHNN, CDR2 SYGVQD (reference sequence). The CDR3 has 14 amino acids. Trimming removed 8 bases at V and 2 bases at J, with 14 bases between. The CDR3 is CASDRSSDTDTQYF. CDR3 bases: TGCGCCAGCGACAGGTCTTCAGACACAGATACGCAGTATTTT.

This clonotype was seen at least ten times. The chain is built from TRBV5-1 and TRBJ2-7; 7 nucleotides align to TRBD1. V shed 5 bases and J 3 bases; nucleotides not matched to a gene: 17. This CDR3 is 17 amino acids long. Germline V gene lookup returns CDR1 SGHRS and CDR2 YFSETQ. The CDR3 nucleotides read TGCGCCAGCAGGTTCCGCCCGACCGGGACAGCGGTCTACGAGCAGTACTTC. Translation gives CASRFRPTGTAVYEQYF. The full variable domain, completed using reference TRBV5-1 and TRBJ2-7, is KAGVTQTPRYLIKTRGQQVTLSCSPISGHRSVSWYQQTPGQGLQFLFEYFSETQRNKGNFPGRFSGRQFSNSRSEMNVSTLELGDSALYLCASRFRPTGTAVYEQYFGPGTRLTVT.

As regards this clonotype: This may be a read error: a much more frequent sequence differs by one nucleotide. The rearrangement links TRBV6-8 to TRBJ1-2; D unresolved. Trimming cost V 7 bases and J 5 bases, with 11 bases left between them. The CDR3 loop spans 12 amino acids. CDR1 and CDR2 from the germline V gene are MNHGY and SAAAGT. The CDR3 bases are TGTGCCAGCACCTTGGTGGCTTATGGCTACACCTTC. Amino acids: CASTLVAYGYTF.

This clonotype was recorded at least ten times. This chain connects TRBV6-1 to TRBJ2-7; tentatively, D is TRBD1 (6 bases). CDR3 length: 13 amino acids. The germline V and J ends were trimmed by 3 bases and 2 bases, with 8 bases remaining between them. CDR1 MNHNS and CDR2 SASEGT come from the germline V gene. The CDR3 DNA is TGTGCCAGCAGTGAGTCAGGGGCCTACGAGCAGTACTTC. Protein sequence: CASSESGAYEQYF.

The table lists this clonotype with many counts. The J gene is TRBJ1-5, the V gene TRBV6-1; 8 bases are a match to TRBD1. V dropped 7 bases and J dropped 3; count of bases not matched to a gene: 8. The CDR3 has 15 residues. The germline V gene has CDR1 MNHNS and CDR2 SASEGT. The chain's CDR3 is CASIRDRGFNQPQHF. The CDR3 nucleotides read TGTGCCAGCATTCGAGACAGGGGTTTCAATCAGCCCCAGCATTTT.